One and the same sample provided the 25 T cell receptor beta chains below, sequenced in a study of blood T cell repertoires in COVID-19. Clones were sequenced by immunoSEQ multiplex PCR, and TCRdb holds only the in-frame ones, with some missing. This repertoire shows 240,000 or so clones, roughly four fifths found once; its top ten account for approximately 9.4%. Input material: peripheral blood. All receptors come from a woman aged 80 or over with acute or convalescent COVID-19.

This clone was detected only once. The chain recombines TRBV9 with TRBJ1-1; D may be TRBD1 (6 bases). This CDR3 is built from 13 residues. The ends were cut back, 7 bases at V and 3 bases at J, with 13 bases in the middle. CDR1 and CDR2 from the germline V gene are SGDLS and YYNGEE. CDR3 sequence reads: CASAGAGDTEAFF. The CDR3 DNA reads TGTGCCAGCGCAGGGGCGGGGGACACTGAAGCTTTCTTT.

This chain joins TRBV7-9 and TRBJ2-7; 7 bases match TRBD1. The V gene end was trimmed by 1 base and the J gene end by 8 bases; junction bases not matched to a gene: 8. CDR3 length: 14 residues. CDR1 is SEHNR and CDR2 is FQNEAQ in the germline V gene (reference sequence). The CDR3: CASSLEGFRGKQYF. The CDR3 DNA sequence: TGTGCCAGCAGCTTAGAGGGATTCAGGGGGAAGCAGTACTTC.

The J gene is TRBJ2-1, the V gene TRBV2; D possibly corresponds to TRBD2 (6 bases). Germline lookup yields CDR1 SNHLY and CDR2 FYNNEI. This CDR3 is built from 17 residues. V lost 0 bases, J lost 6 bases, and 18 bases lay in between. CDR3 amino acids: CASSEARSFGGTNEQFF. The CDR3 DNA follows: TGTGCCAGCAGTGAAGCGAGATCCTTTGGGGGGACCAATGAGCAGTTCTTC. The full variable domain, rest sourced from reference TRBV2 and TRBJ2-1, is EPEVTQTPSHQVTQMGQEVILRCVPISNHLYFYWYRQILGQKVEFLVSFYNNEISEKSEIFDDQFSVERPDGSNFTLKIRSTKLEDSAMYFCASSEARSFGGTNEQFFGPGTRLTVL.

The rearrangement uses TRBV28 and TRBJ1-5; D ambiguous. V lost 4 bases and J lost 0, with 16 bases in between. Germline assignment: CDR1 MDHEN and CDR2 SYDVKM. This CDR3 has 17 amino acids. Written as DNA, the CDR3 is TGTGCCAGCAGTTCGATCTGGGGAGGGTATAGCAATCAGCCCCAGCATTTT. This codes for CASSSIWGGYSNQPQHF.

V usage is TRBV6-5 and J usage is TRBJ1-4, with D possibly matching TRBD1 (5 bases). Germline CDR1 is MNHEY and CDR2 is SVGAGI. V was clipped by 6 bases and J by 11 bases, with 10 bases between them. CDR3 size: 11 residues. CDR3 loop: CASREGIKLFF. CDR3 DNA: TGTGCCAGCAGGGAGGGGATCAAACTGTTTTTT.

The chain carries TRBV10-3 and TRBJ1-3, with TRBD1 identical over 7 bases. This CDR3 is 14 amino acids long. The germline CDR1 and CDR2 sequences are ENHRY and SYGVKD. The V gene end was trimmed by 7 bases and the J gene end by 4 bases; junction bases not matched to a gene: 7. The CDR3 DNA is TGTGCCATCACTCACGGGACAGACGGAAACACCATATATTTT. Residues: CAITHGTDGNTIYF.

The chain has TRBV29-1 and TRBJ1-4; 8 nucleotides agree with TRBD1. The CDR3 consists of 13 residues. Looked up from germline, CDR1 is SQVTM and CDR2 is ANQGSEA. Trimming at V came to 6 bases and at J to 4 bases, leaving 4 bases not matched to a gene. CDR3 nucleotide sequence: TGCAGCGTCCGGGACAGGAATAATGAAAAACTGTTTTTT. Encoded protein: CSVRDRNNEKLFF.

The table lists this clone with a count of one. The CDR3 spells CASSLGAATNEKLFF. CDR3 nucleotides: TGTGCCAGCAGCTTAGGGGCTGCAACTAATGAAAAACTGTTTTTT. The V and J genes are TRBV11-3 and TRBJ1-4; D gene unclear. Germline CDR1 reads SGHNT; CDR2 reads YENEEA. The CDR3 has 15 amino acids. V was clipped by 1 base and J by 0 bases, with 6 bases between them.

The V gene is TRBV2, the J gene TRBJ2-5; weak D call: TRBD1 (5 bases). V dropped 11 bases and J dropped 2 bases, with 15 bases sitting between them. Germline V gives CDR1 SNHLY, CDR2 FYNNEI. The length of the CDR3 is 13 residues. CDR3 sequence reads: CAGGARPQETQYF. The DNA of the CDR3 is TGTGCCGGTGGGGCTAGGCCTCAAGAGACCCAGTACTTC.

The chain has TRBV28 and TRBJ2-1; weak D call: TRBD2 (6 bases). The V and J ends lost 2 bases and 10 bases respectively, with 15 bases between them. CDR3 length: 14 amino acids. Germline assignment: CDR1 MDHEN and CDR2 SYDVKM. The DNA of the CDR3 is TGTGCCAGCAGTTTAATATGGAGGGCCGGGGAGCAGTTCTTC. Its protein product is CASSLIWRAGEQFF.

The J gene is TRBJ2-1, the V gene TRBV25-1, with TRBD1 matching 7 bases. V lost 4 bases, J lost 11 bases, and 5 bases stayed unmatched. Germline loops: CDR1 MGHDK, CDR2 SYGVNS. The CDR3 is made up of 12 amino acids. The CDR3: CASSGTGAKQFF. The CDR3, as DNA: TGTGCCAGCAGTGGGACAGGTGCAAAGCAGTTCTTC.

This chain connects TRBV14 to TRBJ1-4; possibly TRBD1 for D (5 bases). CDR1 is SGHDN and CDR2 is FVKESK in the germline V gene. V was shortened by 4 bases and J by 7 bases, with 16 bases between the two germline ends. The CDR3 runs 15 residues. CDR3 loop: CASSPGLNGGEKLFF. The CDR3 nucleotides are TGTGCCAGCAGCCCCGGACTTAACGGGGGTGAAAAACTGTTTTTT.

The CDR3 DNA reads TGTGCCAGAAGCTCCCGACAGGGGAATTCACCCCTCCACTTT. Translating it yields CARSSRQGNSPLHF. This chain connects TRBV5-3 to TRBJ1-6; TRBD1 aligns across 8 bases. TRBV5-3 is classed as an ORF, of uncertain function. The CDR3 is 14 residues long. The ends lost 3 bases at V and 7 bases at J; junction bases unmatched: 3.

V gene TRBV5-1 combines with J gene TRBJ1-5; 9 positions match TRBD1. Germline V gene sequence: CDR1 SGHRS, CDR2 YFSETQ. The trim removed 4 bases at V and 2 bases at J, leaving 1 base unmatched. The CDR3 consists of 14 residues. The CDR3 reads CASSGDRGNQPQHF. As DNA, the CDR3 is TGCGCCAGCAGCGGGGACAGGGGCAATCAGCCCCAGCATTTT.

This clone showed up just a few times. V gene TRBV6-1 combines with J gene TRBJ2-7; TRBD1 is a possible D gene (5 bases). The CDR3 contains 14 residues. The V gene's germline CDR1 is MNHNS and CDR2 SASEGT. Trimming shortened V by 1 base and J by 4 bases, and 11 bases separated the two germline ends. The CDR3 reads CASSEDIQGYEQYF. The CDR3 DNA reads as TGTGCCAGCAGTGAAGACATCCAGGGTTACGAGCAGTACTTC.

The gene calls are TRBV11-2 and TRBJ1-3; D is perhaps TRBD1 (6 bases). Deletions cut 1 base from V and 3 bases from J, with 10 bases between. Germline CDR1 is SGHAT and CDR2 is FQNNGV. CDR3 size: 15 residues. The CDR3 DNA is TGTGCCAGCAGCTTAGTCAGGGGAGATGGAAACACCATATATTTT. This translates into CASSLVRGDGNTIYF.

V is TRBV9 and J is TRBJ2-1; 10 nucleotides line up with TRBD1. The J segment lost 4 bases and the V segment lost 0 bases, leaving 1 base of the junction unmatched. The CDR3 runs to 15 residues. Per the germline V gene, CDR1 is SGDLS and CDR2 is YYNGEE. The CDR3 coding sequence is TGTGCCAGCAGCGTAGGGGACAGGGGTTACAATGAGCAGTTCTTC. This sequence encodes CASSVGDRGYNEQFF.

This clone has only a few counts. The J gene is TRBJ2-1, the V gene TRBV5-1, with D possibly TRBD1 on 6 matching bases. Trimming removed 2 bases from V and 5 bases from J, with 11 bases in between. Germline V gives CDR1 SGHRS, CDR2 YFSETQ. This CDR3 contains 14 residues. CDR3 amino acids: CASSFSRGDNEQFF. CDR3 nucleotide sequence: TGCGCCAGCAGCTTCTCCAGGGGCGACAATGAGCAGTTCTTC. Combining the CDR3 with reference TRBV5-1 and TRBJ2-1 gives the whole variable domain KAGVTQTPRYLIKTRGQQVTLSCSPISGHRSVSWYQQTPGQGLQFLFEYFSETQRNKGNFPGRFSGRQFSNSRSEMNVSTLELGDSALYLCASSFSRGDNEQFFGPGTRLTVL.

The genes are TRBV18 and TRBJ1-3, with D uncertain. The CDR3 loop spans 14 amino acids. The ends were cut back, 2 bases at V and 2 bases at J, with 7 bases in the middle. Germline-derived CDR1 and CDR2 are KGHSH and LQKENI. The CDR3 reads CASSPATTGNTIYF. The CDR3 bases are TGTGCCAGCTCACCAGCGACAACTGGAAACACCATATATTTT.

The V and J genes are TRBV19 and TRBJ1-2, with unresolved D. V was cut by 3 bases and J by 2 bases, with 10 bases left in between. Germline V lookup: CDR1 LNHDA, CDR2 SQIVND (reference sequence). The CDR3 is 14 amino acids. CDR3 nucleotide sequence: TGTGCCAGTAGTATCGCACAGCCCAACTATGGCTACACCTTC. It specifies CASSIAQPNYGYTF.

The J gene is TRBJ2-5, the V gene TRBV5-1; no definite D call. The CDR3 covers 12 residues. The germline V and J ends were trimmed by 2 bases and 10 bases, with 12 bases remaining between them. From germline, CDR1 is SGHRS and CDR2 YFSETQ. CDR3 coding DNA: TGCGCCAGCAGCTTTCCCGGAGTAAACCAGTACTTC. Its translation: CASSFPGVNQYF.

The V gene is TRBV19, the J gene TRBJ1-2, with D unresolved. This CDR3 has 14 residues. Germline CDR1 LNHDA, CDR2 SQIVND (reference sequence). Trimming cost V 1 base and J 2 bases, with 8 bases left between them. Written as DNA, the CDR3 is TGTGCCAGTAGTATAGGACTGATCAACTATGGCTACACCTTC. Translating it yields CASSIGLINYGYTF.

This chain uses TRBV12-3 or TRBV12-4 with TRBJ1-2; 8 nucleotides align to TRBD1. After removal of 6 bases from V and 4 bases from J, the junction contained 4 bases not matched to a gene. This CDR3 has 13 amino acids. The CDR3 region is CASSQGAGYGYTF. The CDR3 DNA reads TGTGCCAGCAGCCAGGGGGCTGGCTATGGCTACACCTTC.

The chain recombines TRBV25-1 with TRBJ2-3, with unresolved D. Looked up from germline, CDR1 is MGHDK and CDR2 is SYGVNS. The CDR3 has 14 amino acids. V lost 5 bases, J lost 0 bases, and 9 bases lay in between. In DNA, the CDR3 is TGTGCCAGCAGTCGAAGAGCTAGCACAGATACGCAGTATTTT. Residues: CASSRRASTDTQYF.

The chain joins TRBV18 to TRBJ1-2, with 10 bases matching TRBD1. CDR1 and CDR2 (germline): KGHSH, LQKENI. CDR3 size: 18 residues. The junction had 12 bases not matched to a gene; V was cut back by 3 bases and J by 2 bases. The CDR3 DNA is TGTGCCAGCTCACCGTCAGAGTTCCGGGACAGGGGAAACTATGGCTACACCTTC. Its protein is CASSPSEFRDRGNYGYTF.